The 8 T cell receptor beta chains listed next were all sequenced from one sample in a study of T cells in localized non-small cell lung cancer. The assay was immunoSEQ multiplex PCR, and TCRdb's table has in-frame clones only and misses some. The sample has some 19,000 clones; 70% to 85% are singletons. The specimen was peripheral blood, collected before any cancer treatment. The receptors come from a man aged 35 to 70 with stage I lung adenocarcinoma.

Only a few counts were recorded for this clone. The chain joins TRBV9 to TRBJ2-3, with TRBD2 matching over 12 bases. Per germline, CDR1 SGDLS and CDR2 YYNGEE. The V gene end was trimmed by 2 bases and the J gene end by 4 bases; junction bases not matched to a gene: 8. The CDR3 runs 17 residues. The CDR3, as DNA: TGTGCCAGCAGCGTCTCTCCGGGACTAGCGGGTGCAGATACGCAGTATTTT. It specifies CASSVSPGLAGADTQYF.

The V and J genes are TRBV4-3 and TRBJ2-7; unclear D gene. The germline gives CDR1 LGHNA, CDR2 YSLEER. The CDR3 has 13 residues. Trimming took 1 base from V and 4 from J, leaving 8 bases between them. The CDR3 nucleotides read TGCGCCAGCAGCCAAGCTGTCCTTTACGAGCAGTACTTC. It is translated as CASSQAVLYEQYF.

The chain carries TRBV28 and TRBJ2-7; D not certain. The CDR3 has 11 amino acids. V was pared by 9 bases and J by 2 bases, with 8 bases between. Germline V gene lookup returns CDR1 MDHEN and CDR2 SYDVKM. The CDR3, as DNA: TGTGCCAGTAAAAACCCCTACGAGCAGTACTTC. Encoded protein: CASKNPYEQYF.

The chain uses TRBV7-9 and TRBJ1-4; D is unclear. Germline V gene sequence: CDR1 SEHNR, CDR2 FQNEAQ (reference sequence). V was pared by 7 bases and J by 6 bases, with 9 bases between. The CDR3 is 12 amino acids. The CDR3, as DNA: TGTGCCAGCACCTTTATGGATGAAAAACTGTTTTTT. This sequence encodes CASTFMDEKLFF.

CDR3 nucleotides: TGTGCCAGCAGGTCCATTGAATGGGTGGGGGCGGCTGGGGCCAACGTCCTGACTTTC. Translated: CASRSIEWVGAAGANVLTF. The chain uses TRBV27 and TRBJ2-6, with TRBD1 as a possible D gene (6 bases). The CDR3 totals 19 residues. Between the trimmed V and J ends, which lost 6 bases and 2 bases, there was a span of 23 bases. Germline CDR1 reads MNHEY; CDR2 reads SMNVEV (reference sequence).

This sequence joins TRBV28 and TRBJ2-7, with TRBD1 matching 7 bases. J lost 2 bases, V lost 7 bases, and 5 bases had no gene match. Germline CDR1 MDHEN, CDR2 SYDVKM. The CDR3 is 13 residues long. DNA of the CDR3: TGTGCCAGCAAACAGACAGGGACCTACGAGCAGTACTTC. Its protein product is CASKQTGTYEQYF. Based on the CDR3 plus reference TRBV28 and TRBJ2-7, the full variable domain is DVKVTQSSRYLVKRTGEKVFLECVQDMDHENMFWYRQDPGLGLRLIYFSYDVKMKEKGDIPEGYSVSREKKERFSLILESASTNQTSMYLCASKQTGTYEQYFGPGTRLTVT.

This chain uses TRBV19 with TRBJ2-1, with 10 bases aligning to TRBD2. Germline trimming cut 3 bases from V and 1 base from J; bases unmatched to any gene: 9. The CDR3 length is 18 residues. Germline V gene sequence: CDR1 LNHDA, CDR2 SQIVND (reference sequence). The CDR3: CASSILYSGRGSYNEQFF. In DNA form, the CDR3 reads TGTGCCAGTAGTATCCTGTACAGCGGGAGGGGGTCCTACAATGAGCAGTTCTTC.

The genes are TRBV7-2 and TRBJ1-2; D call uncertain. V was shortened by 1 base and J by 8 bases, with 14 bases between the two germline ends. CDR3 length equals 14 residues. Per germline, CDR1 SGHTA and CDR2 FQGNSA. The CDR3 DNA reads TGTGCCAGCAGCTTAGGGCCGGCGGCTGAGGGCTACACCTTC. It is translated as CASSLGPAAEGYTF.